This T cell receptor beta chain came from a study of control samples from healthy donors and cancer patients. V was clipped by 6 bases and J by 4 bases, with 20 bases between them. This CDR3 is 16 amino acids long. CDR1 is MNHEY, CDR2 SVGEGT, per germline. Using immunoSEQ multiplex PCR, the repertoire was profiled, and TCRdb retains in-frame clones only, with some absent. The sample lists 70,000 to 85,000 clones; around 84% were seen once. The rearrangement uses TRBV6-2 or TRBV6-3 and TRBJ2-3, with D perhaps TRBD2 (6 bases). The receptor's source is a man between 60 and 70 years old with head and neck cancer. Input material: PBMCs. CDR3 sequence reads: CASSKLSQGGPDTQYF. For the CDR3, the DNA is TGTGCCAGCAGCAAGCTTAGCCAGGGAGGCCCAGATACGCAGTATTTT.